The sequence of this TCR beta chain was determined in a study of identical twins. Study results and caveats: Conclusions came from cross-sectional statistical analysis, not from following the same donors.

Ten or more counts support this clonotype. Antigen specificity is unknown. Trimming took off 0 bases at V and 0 bases at J, with 9 bases between the two ends. This CDR3 region has 15 residues. From germline, CDR1 is LGHNA and CDR2 YSLEER. Each CDR3 protein gets one entry after TCRdb re-called the 5' RACE reads with MiXCR. Found here are under 300,000 distinct CDR3 sequences, about 8% of them singletons; the top ten hold roughly 3.1%. The data were also submitted as part of a second study, on yellow fever vaccine responses in identical twins.

The specimen sequenced was CD8+ T cells sorted from blood. This sequence was found in a woman aged 18-35 years in good health. This rearrangement joins TRBV4-3 to TRBJ2-7; no reliable D call. CDR3 region: CASSQDRASSYEQYF. The CDR3 coding sequence is TGCGCCAGCAGCCAAGATCGGGCCAGCTCCTACGAGCAGTACTTC.